This T cell receptor (beta chain) stems from a study of blood T cell repertoires in COVID-19 (dated by TCRdb to 2018 to 2021). With regard to the full study: Collaborator samples came from the United States, Italy and Spain and covered acute and convalescent phases of COVID-19. The material from the prospective study consisted of cDNA or gDNA derived from T cells, B-cell-depleted T cells, or PBMCs. Deeply sampled blood TCRbeta repertoires from subjects exposed to, actively infected with, or recovered from COVID-19 were included in the dataset. The repertoires were released in a freely available public database intended as a resource for research on the immune response to SARS-CoV-2. Samples came from the ongoing ImmuneRACE study (first 160 participants) plus 1,254 subjects from 6 global collaborators. The sample metadata nearly always contained a de-identified subject ID, COVID-19 status, age in years and sex. Where available, HLA class I and class II types were obtained from metadata supplied by the sample provider rather than from assay-based typing.

What the authors observed across the whole study: The quantity of clinical and demographic metadata differed by source and by participant and was supplied without curation.

The CDR3 sequence holds 17 residues, the cysteine and phenylalanine included. Only the CDR3 DNA is retained, 51 bases long and in frame from the first base. The V and J ends are trimmed by 1 base and 1 base, leaving 16 bases between them. Reading the germline V gene gives CDR1 MGHDK and CDR2 SYGVNS. The immunoSEQ Assay, a bias-controlled multiplex PCR, was used to amplify TCRbeta CDR3 regions from genomic DNA. The authors' pipeline ran thus. Nucleated cell counts per sample were estimated from amplification of reference gene primers within the assay. To quantify the absolute abundance of each unique TCRbeta CDR3 rearrangement, sequence reads were collapsed and filtered. For each sample, productive Simpson clonality was calculated as the square root of Simpson's diversity index across productive rearrangements. TCRdb mirrors the immuneACCESS table, restricted to in-frame sequences. Some clones are absent from its copies; in checked studies, under half trace to an unresolved V gene, and the reason for the others is unknown. V and J calls and clone size are those listed in that table; D and trimming were worked out from the DNA. The table for this sample lists 350,000 to 500,000 clones; around nine tenths of them were counted only once. The ten largest clonotypes hold 0.7% to 0.85% of the sample.

Turning to this clone: The clone's antigen remains unknown. Base qualities are missing; no much larger clone stands one base away.

One collaborating source in Seattle enrolled patients while the patients were actively infected and followed the patients over time throughout the course of disease. The collaborating institutions used their own protocols to collect whole blood in K2EDTA tubes. For TCRbeta analysis, collaborators shipped samples as frozen whole blood, isolated PBMCs, or DNA extracted from either of those sample types. Source material: peripheral blood. The TCR sequence derives from a man between 18 and 29 years old with COVID-19, enrolled during active disease. The sequence links TRBV25-1 to TRBJ2-5; TRBD2 is possibly the D segment (6 matching bases). In nucleotide form, the sequence is TGTGCCAGCAGTGAATCCCACCGGGGACTGCTCCAAGAGACCCAGTACTTC. Translated, this gives CASSESHRGLLQETQYF.